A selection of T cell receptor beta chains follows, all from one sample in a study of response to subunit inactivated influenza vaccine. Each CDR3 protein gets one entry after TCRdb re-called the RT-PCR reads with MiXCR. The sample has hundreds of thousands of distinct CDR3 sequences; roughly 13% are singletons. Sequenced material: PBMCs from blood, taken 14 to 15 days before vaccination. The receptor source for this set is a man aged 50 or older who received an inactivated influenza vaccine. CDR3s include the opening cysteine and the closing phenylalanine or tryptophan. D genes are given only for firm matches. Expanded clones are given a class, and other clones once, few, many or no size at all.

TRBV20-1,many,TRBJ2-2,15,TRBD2,TGCAGTGCTAGAGCTAGCGGGGGGAGGACCGGGGAGCTGTTTTTT,CSARASGGRTGELFF
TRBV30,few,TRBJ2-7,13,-,TGTGCCTGGAGATCCTTGGACGCCTACGAGCAGTACTTC,CAWRSLDAYEQYF
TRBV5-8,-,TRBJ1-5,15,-,TGTGCCAGCAGCCCCCACTGGGGGGATGATCAGCCCCAGCATTTT,CASSPHWGDDQPQHF
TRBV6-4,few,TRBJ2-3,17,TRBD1,TGTGCCAGCAGTGACTTAGCAGGGGGCGCGGTGACAGATACGCAGTATTTT,CASSDLAGGAVTDTQYF
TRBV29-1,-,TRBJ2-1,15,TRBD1,TGCAGCATGCTGGCGGGGACAGGGTACTACAATGAGCAGTTCTTC,CSMLAGTGYYNEQFF
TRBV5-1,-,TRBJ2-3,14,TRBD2,TGCGCCAGCAGCTCGGGGGGGGCCCGGGATACGCAGTATTTT,CASSSGGARDTQYF
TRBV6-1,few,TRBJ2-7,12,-,TGTGCCAGCAGTGACATGGGGACCGAGCAGTACTTC,CASSDMGTEQYF
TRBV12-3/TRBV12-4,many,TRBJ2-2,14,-,TGTGCCAGCAGTTTAAATACCGGCACCGGGGAGCTGTTTTTT,CASSLNTGTGELFF
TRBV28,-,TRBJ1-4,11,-,TGTGCCAGCAAGGGAAATGAAAAACTGTTTTTT,CASKGNEKLFF
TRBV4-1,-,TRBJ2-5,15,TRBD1,TGCGCCAGCAGCCGGCAAGACAGGGGAGGAGAGACCCAGTACTTC,CASSRQDRGGETQYF
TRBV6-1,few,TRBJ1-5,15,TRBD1,TGTGCCAGCAGGACTACGACAGGGTGGGACCAGCCCCAGCATTTT,CASRTTTGWDQPQHF
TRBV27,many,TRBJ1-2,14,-,TGTGCCAGCAGAAACAGGGATTCTAACTATGGCTACACCTTC,CASRNRDSNYGYTF
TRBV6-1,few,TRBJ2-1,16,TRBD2,TGTGCCAGCAGTGCTGAGCGGGGCGTTTCCTACAATGAGCAGTTCTTC,CASSAERGVSYNEQFF
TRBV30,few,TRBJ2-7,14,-,TGTGCCTGGAGTGAAATGACAGGTTCCTACGAGCAGTACTTC,CAWSEMTGSYEQYF
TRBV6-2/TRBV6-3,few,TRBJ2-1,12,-,TGTGCCAGCAGTCCCGTCGGGAATGAGCAGTTCTTC,CASSPVGNEQFF
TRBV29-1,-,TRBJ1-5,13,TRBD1,TGCAGCGCCGGACAGGGGCGGGATCAGCCCCAGCATTTT,CSAGQGRDQPQHF
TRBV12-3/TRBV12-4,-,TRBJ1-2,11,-,TGTGCCAGCAGTTCCCCATCTGGCTACACCTTC,CASSSPSGYTF
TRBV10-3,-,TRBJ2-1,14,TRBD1,TGTGCCATCAGTGAGGGGGACAGGGCAGATGAGCAGTTCTTC,CAISEGDRADEQFF
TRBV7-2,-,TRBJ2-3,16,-,TGTGCCAGCAGCTCCCAGGGAGGGGGCTCGACAGATACGCAGTATTTT,CASSSQGGGSTDTQYF
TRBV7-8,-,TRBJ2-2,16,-,TGTGCCAGCAGCTTAGACGGGAACCCGAACACCGGGGAGCTGTTTTTT,CASSLDGNPNTGELFF
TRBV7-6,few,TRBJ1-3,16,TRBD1,TGTGCCAGCAGCTTAGCCGGACAGGGTTTTGGAAACACCATATATTTT,CASSLAGQGFGNTIYF
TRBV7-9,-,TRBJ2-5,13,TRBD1,TGTGCCAGCAGCCACGGACAGGGGCGAACCCAGTACTTC,CASSHGQGRTQYF
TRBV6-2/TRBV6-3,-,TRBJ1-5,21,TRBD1,TGTGCCAGCAGTCCCGGTGCGCCCGCGGGACAGGGCCCTTATAGCAATCAGCCCCAGCATTTT,CASSPGAPAGQGPYSNQPQHF
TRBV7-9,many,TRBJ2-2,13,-,TGTGCCAGCAGCTTAGCCGCCGGGACGGAGCTGTTTTTT,CASSLAAGTELFF
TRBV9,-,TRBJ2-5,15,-,TGTGCCAGCAGCGTAGGGAGGAACAGTAAAGAGACCCAGTACTTC,CASSVGRNSKETQYF
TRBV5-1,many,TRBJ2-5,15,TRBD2,TGCGCCAGCAGCTCCGGGACTAGCGGGGGAGAGACCCAGTACTTC,CASSSGTSGGETQYF
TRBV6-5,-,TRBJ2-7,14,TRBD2,TGTGCCAGCAGTCTAGCGGGGGTATTCTACGAGCAGTACTTC,CASSLAGVFYEQYF
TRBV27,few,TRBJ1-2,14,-,TGTGCCAGCAGTCCTAGAGACAGTGTCTATGGCTACACCTTC,CASSPRDSVYGYTF
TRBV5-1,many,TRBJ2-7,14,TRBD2,TGCGCCAGCAGCAGACTAGCGGGAGTAGACGAGCAGTACTTC,CASSRLAGVDEQYF
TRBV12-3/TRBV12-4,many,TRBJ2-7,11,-,TGTGCCAGCAGATTGAACTACGAGCAGTACTTC,CASRLNYEQYF
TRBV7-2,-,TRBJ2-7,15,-,TGTGCCAGCAGTATAGCGGACAGATCAATTTACGAGCAGTACTTC,CASSIADRSIYEQYF
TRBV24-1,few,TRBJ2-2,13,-,TGTGCCTCCCAAGGGGGGGCGCCCGGGGAGCTGTTTTTT,CASQGGAPGELFF
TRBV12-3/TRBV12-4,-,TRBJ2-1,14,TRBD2,TGTGACAGTAGTTTCGGACTAGCGGGAGGTGAGCAGTTCTTC,CDSSFGLAGGEQFF
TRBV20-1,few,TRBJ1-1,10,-,TGCAGTGCTAGAAACAGGGCTGCTTTCTTT,CSARNRAAFF
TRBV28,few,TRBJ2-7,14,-,TGTGCCAGCAGTTTTATTTTGCTAAGCTACGAGCAGTACTTC,CASSFILLSYEQYF
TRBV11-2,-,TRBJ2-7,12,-,TGTGCCAGCAGCTTCGACAGGATCGAGCAGTACTTC,CASSFDRIEQYF
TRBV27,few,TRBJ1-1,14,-,TGTGCCAGCAGTCCGGGGGCGGGGGGCACTGAAGCTTTCTTT,CASSPGAGGTEAFF
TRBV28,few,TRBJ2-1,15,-,TGTGCCAGCAGTTCCCCTTCTGCGGCCTACAATGAGCAGTTCTTC,CASSSPSAAYNEQFF
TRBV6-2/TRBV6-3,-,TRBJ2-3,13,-,TGTGCCAGCCTACTAGCCCTCACAGATACGCAGTATTTT,CASLLALTDTQYF
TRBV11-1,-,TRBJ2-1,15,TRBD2,TGTGCCAGCAGCTTAGAGAGCGGGAACTACAATGAGCAGTTCTTC,CASSLESGNYNEQFF
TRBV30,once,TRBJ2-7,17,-,TGTGCCTGGAGTCCCCTTTATTTGGCCCTGGGGGACTACGAGCAGTACTTC,CAWSPLYLALGDYEQYF
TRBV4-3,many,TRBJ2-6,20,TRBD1,TGCGCCAGCAGCCAAGAGAGGTTCGAGACAGGGGTCTCTGGGGCCAACGTCCTGACTTTC,CASSQERFETGVSGANVLTF
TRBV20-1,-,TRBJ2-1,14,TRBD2,TGCAGTGCTCGACTAGCGGGAGGAACTAATGAGCAGTTCTTC,CSARLAGGTNEQFF
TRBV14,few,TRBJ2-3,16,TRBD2,TGTGCCAGCAGCCAAGTATTAGCGGGAGGGGTAGATACGCAGTATTTT,CASSQVLAGGVDTQYF
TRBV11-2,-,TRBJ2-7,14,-,TGTGCCAGCAGTCGCGTGGGGTACTCCTACGAGCAGTACTTC,CASSRVGYSYEQYF
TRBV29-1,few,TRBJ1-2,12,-,TGCAGCGTTGATGTCAGGGACTATGGCTACACCTTC,CSVDVRDYGYTF
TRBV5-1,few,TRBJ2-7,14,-,TGCGCCAGCAGCTCGCTGGACAAATCCTACGAGCAGTACTTC,CASSSLDKSYEQYF
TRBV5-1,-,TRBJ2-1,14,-,TGCGCCAGCAGAGTTAATAGCCAATACAATGAGCAGTTCTTC,CASRVNSQYNEQFF
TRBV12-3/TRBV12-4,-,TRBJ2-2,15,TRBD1,TGTGCCAGCAGTTCCCACAGGGGGTTTACCGGGGAGCTGTTTTTT,CASSSHRGFTGELFF
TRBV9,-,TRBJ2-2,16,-,TGTGCCAGCAGCGTCCGACTCGCCCCGAACACCGGGGAGCTGTTTTTT,CASSVRLAPNTGELFF
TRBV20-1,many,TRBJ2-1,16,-,TGCAGTGCTAGGGATGGACGGCGGGGTGCCCACAATGAGCAGTTCTTC,CSARDGRRGAHNEQFF
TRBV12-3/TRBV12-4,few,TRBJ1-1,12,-,TGTGCCAGCAGTTTAGTCCAGGCCGAAGCTTTCTTT,CASSLVQAEAFF
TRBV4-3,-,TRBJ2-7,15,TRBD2,TGCGCCAGGTCACTCGGGGCTAGCGGGAATTACGAGCAGTACTTC,CARSLGASGNYEQYF
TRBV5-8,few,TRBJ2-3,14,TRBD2,TGTGCCAGCAGCTTGGAACTAGCGGGAGATACGCAGTATTTT,CASSLELAGDTQYF